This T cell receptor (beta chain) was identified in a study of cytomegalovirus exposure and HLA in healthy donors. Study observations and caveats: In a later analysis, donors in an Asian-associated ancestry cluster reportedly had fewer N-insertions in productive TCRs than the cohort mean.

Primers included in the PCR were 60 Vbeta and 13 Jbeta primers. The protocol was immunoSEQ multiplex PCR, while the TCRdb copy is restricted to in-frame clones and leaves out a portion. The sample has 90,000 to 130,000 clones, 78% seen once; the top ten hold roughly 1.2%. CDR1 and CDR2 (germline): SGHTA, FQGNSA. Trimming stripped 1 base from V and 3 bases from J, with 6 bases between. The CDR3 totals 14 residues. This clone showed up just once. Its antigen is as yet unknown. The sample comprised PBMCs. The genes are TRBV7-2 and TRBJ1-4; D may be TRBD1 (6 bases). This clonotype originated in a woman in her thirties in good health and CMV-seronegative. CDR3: CASSLDRANEKLFF. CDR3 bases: TGTGCCAGCAGCTTAGACAGGGCTAATGAAAAACTGTTTTTT. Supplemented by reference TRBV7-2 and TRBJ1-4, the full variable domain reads GAGVSQSPSNKVTEKGKDVELRCDPISGHTALYWYRQSLGQGLEFLIYFQGNSAPDKSGLPSDRFSAERTGGSVSTLTIQRTQQEDSAVYLCASSLDRANEKLFFGSGTQLSVL.